This T cell receptor beta chain is drawn from a study of cytomegalovirus exposure and HLA in healthy donors. Whole-study findings and limits: The authors enumerated over 150 TCR beta chains as linked to cytomegalovirus. Near-uniform donor sequencing depth was presumed by presence/absence analyses.

Primers for the PCR totalled 60 Vbeta and 13 Jbeta. Sequencing was performed with immunoSEQ multiplex PCR; in TCRdb, only in-frame clones are kept and a portion is missing. The sample lists 310,000 or so clones, 85% to 90% seen once, with about 2.3% in the top ten. Trimming removed 2 bases at V and 4 bases at J, with 10 bases between. CDR3 length: 14 amino acids. Germline CDR1 and CDR2: SGHDT and YYEEEE. Comment on this clone: Its antigen is as yet unknown.

The receptor comes from a woman aged 18 to 35 in good health and CMV-seronegative. The rearrangement uses TRBV5-6 and TRBJ1-5, with a weak D call TRBD1 (6 bases). Material for sequencing was PBMCs. This chain's CDR3 is CASSFGTSNQPQHF. CDR3 sequence (DNA): TGTGCCAGCAGCTTCGGGACATCGAATCAGCCCCAGCATTTT.